The T cell receptor beta chain under discussion was sequenced for a study of memory B cells and T cells in multiple sclerosis. A few counts support this clone. Antigen: not known. Clones were read by immunoSEQ multiplex PCR, and TCRdb kept only the in-frame ones, dropping some. The sample has about 32,000 clones; about 82% are singletons. CFSE-dim autoproliferating and CFSE-high non-proliferating T cells from unstimulated culture were sequenced separately. Replicate wells were pooled after more than 6 days of stimulus-free culture of 45 million to 50 million CFSE-labeled PBMCs. Germline loops: CDR1 MDHEN, CDR2 SYDVKM. This CDR3 contains 14 residues. V was pared by 2 bases and J by 0 bases, with 5 bases between.

The receptor's source is a human donor with multiple sclerosis. The sequenced sample consisted of PBMCs from blood kept in culture. The chain joins TRBV28 to TRBJ1-5; tentatively, D is TRBD1 (5 bases). The CDR3 DNA follows: TGTGCCAGCAGTTTAGGGGGTAGCAATCAGCCCCAGCATTTT. Protein sequence: CASSLGGSNQPQHF. The whole variable domain, remainder taken from reference TRBV28 and TRBJ1-5, is DVKVTQSSRYLVKRTGEKVFLECVQDMDHENMFWYRQDPGLGLRLIYFSYDVKMKEKGDIPEGYSVSREKKERFSLILESASTNQTSMYLCASSLGGSNQPQHFGDGTRLSIL.